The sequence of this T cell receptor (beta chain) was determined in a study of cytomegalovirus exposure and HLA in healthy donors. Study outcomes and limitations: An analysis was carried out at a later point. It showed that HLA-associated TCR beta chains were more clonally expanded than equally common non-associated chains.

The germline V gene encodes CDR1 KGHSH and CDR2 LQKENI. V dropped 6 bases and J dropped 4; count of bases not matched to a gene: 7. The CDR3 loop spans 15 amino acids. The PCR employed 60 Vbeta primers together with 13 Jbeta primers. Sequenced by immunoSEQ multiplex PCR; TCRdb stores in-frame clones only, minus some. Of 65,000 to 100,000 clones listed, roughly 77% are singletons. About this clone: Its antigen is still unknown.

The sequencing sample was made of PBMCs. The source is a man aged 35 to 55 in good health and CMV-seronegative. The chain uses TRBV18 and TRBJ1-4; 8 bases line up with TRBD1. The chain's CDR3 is CASSLGQGLNEKLFF. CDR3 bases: TGTGCCAGCTCTCTCGGACAGGGACTTAATGAAAAACTGTTTTTT.